The entry below describes one TCR beta chain. Its antigen is as yet unknown. Germline CDR1 is SGHNT and CDR2 is YYREEE (reference sequence). Germline trimming cut 4 bases from V and 2 bases from J; bases unmatched to any gene: 3. The CDR3 extends over 15 amino acids. Sequencing used immunoSEQ multiplex PCR; TCRdb keeps in-frame clones, though not all of them. This table has some 10,000 clones, about 52% appearing once. The data stem from a study of STAT3 mutations in large granular lymphocyte leukemia. The overall study: Roughly half of the longitudinally sequenced T-LGLL patients carried detectable canonical activating STAT3 mutations.

Study-level results: At least one immunodominant TCR beta clonotype appeared in every T-cell large granular lymphocyte leukemia patient. In several patients, dominant TCR clone burden exceeded STAT3 mutant burden, suggesting STAT3 mutation arose secondarily.

The TCR comes from a boy between 10 and 17 years old with T-cell large granular lymphocyte leukemia. Some clones in this sample may be carry-over from other donors' samples. The chain uses TRBV5-4 and TRBJ2-7, with 13 nucleotides matching TRBD2. Sequencing used peripheral blood mononuclear cells. The CDR3 loop is CASSVGLAGAYEQYF. In DNA, the CDR3 is TGTGCCAGCAGCGTCGGACTAGCGGGAGCCTACGAGCAGTACTTC.